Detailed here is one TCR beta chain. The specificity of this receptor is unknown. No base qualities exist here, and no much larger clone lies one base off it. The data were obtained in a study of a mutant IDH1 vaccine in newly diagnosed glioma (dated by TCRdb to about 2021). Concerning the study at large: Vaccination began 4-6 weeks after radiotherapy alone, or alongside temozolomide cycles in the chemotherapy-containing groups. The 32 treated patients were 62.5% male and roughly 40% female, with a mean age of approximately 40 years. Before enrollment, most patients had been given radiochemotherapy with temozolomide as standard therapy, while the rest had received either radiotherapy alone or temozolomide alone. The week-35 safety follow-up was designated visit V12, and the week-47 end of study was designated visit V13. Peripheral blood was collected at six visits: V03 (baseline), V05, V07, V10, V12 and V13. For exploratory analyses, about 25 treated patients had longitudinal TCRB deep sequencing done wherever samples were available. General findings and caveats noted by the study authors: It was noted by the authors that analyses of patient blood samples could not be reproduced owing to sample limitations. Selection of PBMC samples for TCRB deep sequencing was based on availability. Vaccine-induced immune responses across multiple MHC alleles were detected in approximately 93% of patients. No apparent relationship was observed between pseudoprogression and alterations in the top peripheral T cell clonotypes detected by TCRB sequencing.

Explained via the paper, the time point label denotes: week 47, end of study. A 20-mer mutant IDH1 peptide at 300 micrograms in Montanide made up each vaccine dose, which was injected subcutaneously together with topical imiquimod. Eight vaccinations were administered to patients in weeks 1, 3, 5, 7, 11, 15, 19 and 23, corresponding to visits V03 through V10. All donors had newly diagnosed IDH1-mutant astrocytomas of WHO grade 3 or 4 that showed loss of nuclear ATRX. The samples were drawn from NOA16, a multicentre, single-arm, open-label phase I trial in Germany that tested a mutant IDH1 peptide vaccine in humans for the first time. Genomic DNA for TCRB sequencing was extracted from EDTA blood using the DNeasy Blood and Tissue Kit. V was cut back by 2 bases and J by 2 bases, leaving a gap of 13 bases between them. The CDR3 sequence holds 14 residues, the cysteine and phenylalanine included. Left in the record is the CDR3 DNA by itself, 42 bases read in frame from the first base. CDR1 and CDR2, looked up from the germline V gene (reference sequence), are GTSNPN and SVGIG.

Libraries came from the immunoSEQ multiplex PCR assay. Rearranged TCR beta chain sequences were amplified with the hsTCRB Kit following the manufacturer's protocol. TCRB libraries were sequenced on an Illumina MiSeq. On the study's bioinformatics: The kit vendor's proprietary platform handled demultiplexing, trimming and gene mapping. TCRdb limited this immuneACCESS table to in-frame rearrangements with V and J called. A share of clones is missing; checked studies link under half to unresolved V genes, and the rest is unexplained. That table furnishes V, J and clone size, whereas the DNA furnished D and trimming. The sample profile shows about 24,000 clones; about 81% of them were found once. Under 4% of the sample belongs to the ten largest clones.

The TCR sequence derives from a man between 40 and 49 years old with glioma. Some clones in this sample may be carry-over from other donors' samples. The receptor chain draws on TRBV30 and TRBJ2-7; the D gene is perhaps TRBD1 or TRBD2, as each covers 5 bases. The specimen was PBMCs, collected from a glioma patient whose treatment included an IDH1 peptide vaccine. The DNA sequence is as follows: TGTGCCTGGAGTCCCGGGACCGTTGCCTACGAGCAGTACTTC. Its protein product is CAWSPGTVAYEQYF.